This TCR beta chain was identified during a study of OX40 agonist ivuxolimab in advanced cancers. With respect to the entire study: Ivuxolimab, which targeted the costimulatory receptor OX40 (CD134), was an agonistic, fully human IgG2 monoclonal antibody. Peripheral TCRbeta sequencing was intended to test whether TCR sequence diversity was altered and clonal T-cell expansion was caused by ivuxolimab. Intravenous ivuxolimab was administered to patients every 2 weeks at six dose levels: 0.01, 0.1, 0.3, 1.5, 3 and 10 mg/kg. Prior anti-PD-1, anti-PD-L1 or anti-CTLA-4 therapy was permitted, and checkpoint inhibitors had been received by less than 45% of dose-escalation patients. In the dose-escalation cohort, around four fifths of patients were male, and the mean age was approximately 60 years, with a range of 23 to 79. Partial responses were achieved by three dose-escalation patients, of whom one had hepatocellular carcinoma and two had cutaneous melanoma. The paper describes the monotherapy dose-escalation part (N ≈ 51 patients) of the phase I trial of ivuxolimab. Of the approximately 53 patients in dose escalation, some 19 had hepatocellular carcinoma, roughly 15 had melanoma, 9 had renal cell carcinoma and 9 had head and neck cancer.

On this clone: It lacks a known antigen. No per-base quality is available; no much larger clone lies one base away.

Patients with a history of autoimmune disease or receiving systemic immunosuppression were excluded from the trial. Peripheral blood for TCR sequencing was drawn from every dose cohort at baseline, at cycle 4 day 1 and at cycle 7 day 1. The samples were drawn from a first-in-human, open-label, multicenter phase I dose-escalation trial of ivuxolimab. Adults with locally advanced or metastatic melanoma, renal cell carcinoma, hepatocellular carcinoma or head and neck squamous cell carcinoma were enrolled in the trial. CD4+ and CD8+ T cells were sorted separately from peripheral blood before TCR sequencing. Overall results and qualifications from the work: Low levels of normalized T-cell clonal expansion were also shown by some nonresponding patients. Clonal expansion of both CD4+ and CD8+ blood T cells was observed from baseline to week 6 at doses 0.1 to 3.0 mg/kg. On average, CD8+ T cells showed more expanded clones than CD4+ T cells after ivuxolimab. In the 0.1-3.0 mg/kg groups, partial responders were among the patients with the lowest normalized peripheral clonal expansion, particularly in CD8+ T cells. The antigen specificity of the clonally expanded peripheral T cells was not determined.

To sequence the TCRbeta CDR3 region, genomic DNA was isolated from the sorted cells. TCRbeta CDR3 regions were sequenced using the immunoSEQ Assay. In TCRdb, the immuneACCESS table is reduced to in-frame sequences with V and J assigned. These tables do not hold every clone; where another copy was compared, an unresolved V gene accounts for under half, and the others remain unexplained. This sample has about 66,000 clones in its table, and roughly nine tenths of those were observed once. Jointly, the top ten make up almost 4% of the sample. The germline V gene (reference sequence) sets CDR1 to GTSNPN and CDR2 to SVGIG. Trimming at the junction amounts to 2 bases on V and 6 bases on J, and the germline ends lie 18 bases apart. Its CDR3 holds 15 amino acids, cysteine through phenylalanine. Of all the DNA, just the CDR3 is kept, 45 bases in frame from base 1.

The rearranged chain carries TRBV30 and TRBJ2-3; no D gene is confidently identified. The sample was CD4+ or CD8+ T cells sorted from blood, taken in a trial of the OX40 agonist ivuxolimab. The sequence came from an adult with an advanced solid tumor such as melanoma, head and neck, liver or kidney cancer. This receptor carries the CDR3 CAWSLWAGVGDTQYF. The bases are TGTGCCTGGAGTCTTTGGGCTGGGGTAGGCGATACGCAGTATTTT.